This note documents a single T cell receptor beta chain sequence. No antigen is known for it. One base away there is no much larger clone; base qualities are not given. This entry belongs to a study of response to subunit inactivated influenza vaccine (dated by TCRdb to the late 2010s). Regarding the research as a whole: Deep quantitative profiling of the T cell receptor repertoire was used in the study to follow responses to a trivalent subunit inactivated influenza vaccine. Broader findings and caveats from the paper: The authors suggested that each seasonal influenza vaccination may recruit only a limited number of new T cells.

The germline V gene (reference sequence) sets CDR1 to DFQATT and CDR2 to SNEGSKA. V drops 2 bases and J drops 4 bases, leaving 13 bases in between. The CDR3 sequence holds 14 residues, the cysteine and phenylalanine included. The only DNA kept is the CDR3, 42 bases in frame from the first base. The method was RT-PCR. Sequencing used an Illumina HiSeq 2500. TCRdb reran the public reads through fastp at Q25 and MiXCR, keeping productive beta chains. Every distinct CDR3 protein forms one entry, paired with its most common genes and DNA. For this sample there are about 310,000 distinct CDR3 sequences; just over 20% appear just once. The biggest ten clones account for about 9.4% of the sample.

The rearrangement combines TRBV20-1 with TRBJ2-3; the D gene is perhaps TRBD1, from 5 matching bases. The sample was PBMCs from blood, taken roughly 20 months after vaccination. This TCR was recovered from a man aged 50-75 years who received an inactivated influenza vaccine. Donor details come from another sample of the same person, matched by shared clones. The nucleotide sequence reads as follows: TGCAGTGCTAGACCCAATCAGGGCGCAGATACGCAGTATTTT. Protein translation: CSARPNQGADTQYF.